The following is a T cell receptor (beta chain) sequence with its context. Antigen unknown. Its ends do not fully match the called genes, so a read error is possible. Primers for the PCR totalled 60 Vbeta and 13 Jbeta. The table came from immunoSEQ multiplex PCR; TCRdb's copy has only in-frame clones and leaves some out. The profile covers approximately 140,000 clones, with approximately 73% appearing a single time and 1.3% taken by the ten largest. This specimen comes from a study of cytomegalovirus exposure and HLA in healthy donors. Study-wide context: When 398 donors were genotyped, approximately 80% of them were found to fall in the Caucasian-associated ancestry cluster.

Findings of the study overall: Some V segments could not be told apart, so they were left out, TRBV6-2 and TRBV6-3 among them.

Germline CDR1 is SEHNR and CDR2 is FQNEAQ (reference sequence). There are 17 residues in the CDR3. The specimen was PBMCs. The sequence was collected from a woman aged 40 to 49 in good health and CMV-seronegative. V gene TRBV7-9 combines with J gene TRBJ1-1; 9 positions agree with TRBD1. The CDR3 protein is CSSSFHRGLLTNTEAFF. Written as DNA, the CDR3 is TGTTCCAGCAGCTTCCACAGGGGGCTCCTAACGAACACTGAAGCTTTCTTT.